What follows describes a single T cell receptor beta chain. What it binds is unknown. This CDR3 spans 12 amino acids. V was clipped by 3 bases and J by 8 bases, with 10 bases between them. Diagnostic decisions used clinical symptoms, serum thyroxine and TRAb, thyroid ultrasound and orbital computed tomography. These data belong to a study of T cells in Graves' hyperthyroidism and ophthalmopathy. Notes on the study in general: Most expanded thyroid clonotypes above 0.001 recurred in blood. A median approximately 6.8 months before onset, the model predicted ophthalmopathy.

It was RNA transcripts that yielded the amplified TCR beta CDR3 regions. The HTBI primer set drove a first-round RT-PCR of the TCR CDR3. In TCRdb, the multiplex PCR reads were re-called with MiXCR into one record per CDR3 protein. The sample shows over 500,000 distinct CDR3 sequences, about 46% of them seen only once. Specimen: peripheral blood or thyroid tissue (not recorded which). The receptor was isolated from an adult woman with Graves' disease, either hyperthyroidism or ophthalmopathy (not recorded which). This chain links TRBV12-3 or TRBV12-4 with TRBJ1-1, with a tentative D call TRBD1 (6 bases). This CDR3 is CASSFGQPEAFF. CDR3 bases: TGTGCCAGCAGTTTTGGACAGCCAGAAGCTTTCTTT.